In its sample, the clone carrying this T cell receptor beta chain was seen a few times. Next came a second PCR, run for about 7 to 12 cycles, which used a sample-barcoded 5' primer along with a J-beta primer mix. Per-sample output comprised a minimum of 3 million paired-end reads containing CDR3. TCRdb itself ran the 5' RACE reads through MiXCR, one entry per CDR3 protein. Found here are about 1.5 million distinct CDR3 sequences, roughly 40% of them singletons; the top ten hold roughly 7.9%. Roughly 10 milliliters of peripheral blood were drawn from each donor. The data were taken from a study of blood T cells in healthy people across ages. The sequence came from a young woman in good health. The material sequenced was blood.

The CDR3 nucleotides read TGTGCCAGCAGACAAGCAGCCACCCCTCCCCACAATGAGCAGTTCTTC. The encoded protein is CASRQAATPPHNEQFF. The chain uses TRBV5-8 and TRBJ2-1; D unclear. The V end was cut by 5 bases, the J end by 5 bases, with 20 bases between. Germline-derived CDR1 and CDR2 are SGHTS and YDEGEE. There are 16 residues in the CDR3.